Listed here are 5 T cell receptor beta chains from one sample, sequenced in a study of Tregs in tolerant kidney transplant recipients. Using immunoSEQ multiplex PCR, the repertoire was profiled, and TCRdb retains in-frame clones only, with some absent. The specimen's table records 25,000 to 35,000 clones. Sequencing was performed on CD8+ T cells from blood, taken before the transplant. The receptors were gathered from a human donor who received a combined kidney and bone marrow transplant.

Turning to this clone: The CDR3 end is not reached by the read, which stops 3 residues before it; the germline J gene fills it in. V usage is TRBV5-1 and J usage is TRBJ1-2; perhaps TRBD1 as D (6 bases). CDR1 is SGHRS and CDR2 is YFSETQ in the germline V gene. This CDR3 region has 12 residues. Trimming removed 0 bases at V and 6 bases at J, with 6 bases between. The sequenced CDR3 bases are TGCGCCAGCAGCTTGGACAGGGATGGC. It encodes CASSLDRDG. The CDR3 in its entirety is CASSLDRDGYTF.

Note on this clone: The read falls 3 residues short of the CDR3 end, and the missing part is taken from the germline J gene. The V gene is TRBV29-1, the J gene TRBJ2-1; TRBD2 might be the D (6 bases). The CDR3 is 17 amino acids. Germline CDR1 is SQVTM and CDR2 is ANQGSEA. Trimming cost V 1 base and J 0 bases, with 16 bases left between them. CDR3 residues: CSVEGWRGARSYNEQFF. Partial CDR3 DNA: TGCAGCGTTGAAGGGTGGCGCGGGGCCCGCTCCTACAATGAG.

Points on this clone: The read gets to within 3 residues of the CDR3 end, and the germline J gene fills in the rest. The chain is built from TRBV19 and TRBJ1-1; TRBD1 might be the D (5 bases). V was pared by 1 base and J by 4 bases, with 10 bases between. The CDR3 extends over 14 amino acids. Germline V CDR1 and CDR2: LNHDA, SQIVND (reference sequence). The CDR3 is CASSIVGGGTEAFF. The covered CDR3 bases are TGTGCCAGTAGTATAGTGGGGGGTGGCACTGAA.

Points on this clone: With the read ending 3 residues before the CDR3 end, the germline J gene is used to fill in that end. This sequence joins TRBV7-6 and TRBJ1-1; tentatively, D is TRBD1 (5 bases). The CDR3 extends over 16 amino acids. V gave up 1 base and J gave up 3 bases, with 15 bases separating them. Germline V gene sequence: CDR1 SGHVS, CDR2 FNYEAQ. CDR3 residues: CASSLESAGRDTEAFF. Incomplete CDR3 DNA: TGTGCCAGCAGCTTAGAGTCGGCAGGGAGAGACACTGAA.

A note on this clone: The CDR3 end is not reached by the read, which stops 3 residues before it; the germline J gene fills it in. This chain links TRBV14 with TRBJ2-2; 7 nucleotides agree with TRBD1. Trimming took 3 bases from V and 1 from J; bases not matched to a gene: 11. CDR1 is SGHDN and CDR2 is FVKESK in the germline V gene. The CDR3 runs to 18 residues. The sequenced part of the CDR3 DNA is TGTGCCAGCAGCCACCGGGACAGTGAGCTAGGGAACACCGGGGAG. Its protein product is CASSHRDSELGNTGE. The whole CDR3 sequence reads CASSHRDSELGNTGELFF.